The rows below give T cell receptor beta chains drawn from one sample of a study of OX40 agonist ivuxolimab in advanced cancers. Clones were sequenced by immunoSEQ multiplex PCR, and TCRdb holds only the in-frame ones, with some missing. Counted here are around 100,000 clones, approximately 95% occurring once; the ten biggest clones make up 2% to 2.5%. This sample comprised CD4+ or CD8+ T cells sorted from blood, obtained in a trial of the OX40 agonist ivuxolimab. The receptors were gathered from an adult with an advanced solid tumor such as melanoma, head and neck, liver or kidney cancer. Both conserved end residues are part of each CDR3. A D gene is named only where the DNA matches it firmly. Clone size appears in some rows only: once, few, many, or a class for an expanded clone.

D | J | V | size | DNA | CDR3
TRBD2 | TRBJ2-3 | TRBV5-4 | once | TGTGCCAGCAGCCGGGGACTAGCATACACAGATACGCAGTATTTT | CASSRGLAYTDTQYF
TRBD2 | TRBJ2-3 | TRBV6-5 | . | TGTGCCAGCAGTTACGATCTAGCGGGAGGTTATACGCAGTATTTT | CASSYDLAGGYTQYF
. | TRBJ2-7 | TRBV7-8 | . | TGTGCCAGCAGCCAGCCAGGCTACGAGCAGTACTTC | CASSQPGYEQYF
. | TRBJ1-2 | TRBV5-4 | . | TGTGCCAGCAGCGGGTTACAGGGCTATGGCTACACCTTC | CASSGLQGYGYTF
. | TRBJ2-7 | TRBV7-9 | . | TGTGCCAGCGGGTGGGGCTACGAGCAGTACTTC | CASGWGYEQYF
. | TRBJ2-7 | TRBV6-5 | . | TGTGCCAGCAGTTCGACTAGTTCCGAGCAGTACTTC | CASSSTSSEQYF
TRBD2 | TRBJ2-1 | TRBV14 | . | TGTGCCAGCAGCCAAGACCGAGCGGGAGAAGCCTACAATGAGCAGTTCTTC | CASSQDRAGEAYNEQFF
. | TRBJ1-1 | TRBV19 | . | TGTGCCAGTAGTACCCCAGGACTACAGAACACTGAAGCTTTCTTT | CASSTPGLQNTEAFF
TRBD2 | TRBJ2-7 | TRBV30 | . | TGTGCCTGGAGTTCAAGGCGGGGGGCCCACGAGCAGTACTTC | CAWSSRRGAHEQYF
. | TRBJ2-1 | TRBV19 | . | TGTGCCAGTAGTGAAGCGGGTGAGCAGTTCTTC | CASSEAGEQFF
. | TRBJ2-3 | TRBV4-1 | . | TGCGCCAGCAGCCAAGGCTGGGGCGCCACAGATACGCAGTATTTT | CASSQGWGATDTQYF
TRBD1 | TRBJ2-7 | TRBV28 | . | TGTGCCAGCAGTCCTACAACAGGGGGCCTCCCCTACGAGCAGTACTTC | CASSPTTGGLPYEQYF
. | TRBJ1-2 | TRBV29-1 | . | TGCAGCGTTGTAATTCGGGGCGCCCCCAGCTTC | CSVVIRGAPSF
. | TRBJ2-5 | TRBV5-5 | . | TGTGCCAGCAGCTTGGTCGGGGGGCAGGAGACCCAGTACTTC | CASSLVGGQETQYF
. | TRBJ2-7 | TRBV11-2 | once | TGTGCCAGCAGCTTAGCGGCCTACGAGCAGTACTTC | CASSLAAYEQYF
TRBD1 | TRBJ1-1 | TRBV25-1 | once | TGTGCCAGCAGTCCCACAGGGGGCACTGAAGCTTTCTTT | CASSPTGGTEAFF
. | TRBJ2-3 | TRBV27 | . | TGTGCCAGCAGTCTAATAACAGGGTTTAAGGGGACAGATACGCAGTATTTT | CASSLITGFKGTDTQYF
TRBD1 | TRBJ2-7 | TRBV27 | . | TGTGCCAGCAGTCTGCTTCAGGGGGCGCGGTACGAGCAGTACTTC | CASSLLQGARYEQYF
TRBD1 | TRBJ1-3 | TRBV28 | . | TGTGCCAGCAGCGGGGACAGCTCTGGAAACACCATATATTTT | CASSGDSSGNTIYF
. | TRBJ1-4 | TRBV28 | . | TGTGCCAGCAGCCCGGGACACGGAATAACTAATGAAAAACTGTTTTTT | CASSPGHGITNEKLFF
. | TRBJ2-1 | TRBV28 | . | TGTGCCAGCAGTCAAATGCGTCTTGAGCAGTTCTTC | CASSQMRLEQFF
. | TRBJ1-4 | TRBV4-1 | . | TGCGCCAGCAGCCGTGAGCAGGTTAATGAAAAACTGTTTTTT | CASSREQVNEKLFF
TRBD2 | TRBJ2-1 | TRBV9 | once | TGTGCCAGCAGCCCCAGCGGGAGTACCTACAATGAGCAGTTCTTC | CASSPSGSTYNEQFF
TRBD1 | TRBJ2-7 | TRBV7-8 | . | TGTGCCAGCAGCTTATACCCCTCGAAGGGACAGGATAGCAACGAGCAGTACTTC | CASSLYPSKGQDSNEQYF
. | TRBJ2-7 | TRBV30 | . | TGTGCCTGGAGGGGGGGCTCCTACGAGCAGTACTTC | CAWRGGSYEQYF
. | TRBJ2-1 | TRBV11-2 | . | TGTGCCAGCAGCTTGGGAGGGGGAGCCTTCTACAATGAGCAGTTCTTC | CASSLGGGAFYNEQFF
. | TRBJ2-2 | TRBV19 | . | TGTGCCAGTAGTCTCGGGACCACGAACACCGGGGAGCTGTTTTTT | CASSLGTTNTGELFF
TRBD1 | TRBJ1-1 | TRBV5-1 | . | TGCGCCAGCAGCCTGGGACAGGAACACCGGGGCACTGAAGCTTTCTTT | CASSLGQEHRGTEAFF
. | TRBJ1-1 | TRBV2 | . | TGTGCCAGCAGTGAACCGCAGGGGATGAACACTGAAGCTTTCTTT | CASSEPQGMNTEAFF
. | TRBJ2-7 | TRBV29-1 | . | TGCAGCGTCCAGGGCTACGAGCAGTACTTC | CSVQGYEQYF
. | TRBJ2-7 | TRBV2 | . | TGTGCCTCAGGTACAGGAGGGACCTACGAGCAGTACTTC | CASGTGGTYEQYF
. | TRBJ2-7 | TRBV6-5 | . | TGTGCCAGCAGTTCCCAGGGCCCCTCCTACGAGCAGTACTTC | CASSSQGPSYEQYF
. | TRBJ2-1 | TRBV14 | . | TGTGCCAGCAGCCAAGACGGTCTATCCAAGCCCTACAATGAGCAGTTCTTC | CASSQDGLSKPYNEQFF
TRBD2 | TRBJ2-1 | TRBV7-8 | . | TGTGCCAGCAGCTTAGTGGTGTCTAGCGGGAGGAATGAGCAGTTCTTC | CASSLVVSSGRNEQFF
TRBD1 | TRBJ1-1 | TRBV11-2 | . | TGTGCCAGCAGCTTAGCGGGACAGGGAACTGAAGCTTTCTTT | CASSLAGQGTEAFF
TRBD2 | TRBJ2-3 | TRBV11-3 | . | TGTGCCAGCAGCTCCCGAGCGGGGAGTGATAGCGGGATAGACAGTGGTACGCAGTATTTT | CASSSRAGSDSGIDSGTQYF